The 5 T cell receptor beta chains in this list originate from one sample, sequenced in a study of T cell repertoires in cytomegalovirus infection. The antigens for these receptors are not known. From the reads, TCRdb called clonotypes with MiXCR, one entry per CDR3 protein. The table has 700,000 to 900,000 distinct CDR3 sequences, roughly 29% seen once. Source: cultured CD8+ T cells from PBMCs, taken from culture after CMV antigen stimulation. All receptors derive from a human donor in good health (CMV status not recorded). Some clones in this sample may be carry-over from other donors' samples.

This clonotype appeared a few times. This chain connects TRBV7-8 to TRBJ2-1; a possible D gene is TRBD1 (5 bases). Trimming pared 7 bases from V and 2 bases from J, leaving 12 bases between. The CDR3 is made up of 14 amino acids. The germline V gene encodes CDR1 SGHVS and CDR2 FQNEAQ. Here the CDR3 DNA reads TGTGCCAGCACCCTGGGGCACACCTACAATGAGCAGTTCTTC. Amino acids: CASTLGHTYNEQFF.

CDR3 nucleotide sequence: TGTGCCAGCAGTTACGACTGGGATACGCAGTATTTT. Translation: CASSYDWDTQYF. The rearrangement uses TRBV6-2 or TRBV6-3 and TRBJ2-3, with D unresolved. Germline V gene sequence: CDR1 MNHEY, CDR2 SVGEGT. V dropped 2 bases and J dropped 6 bases, with 6 bases sitting between them. The CDR3 length is 12 residues.

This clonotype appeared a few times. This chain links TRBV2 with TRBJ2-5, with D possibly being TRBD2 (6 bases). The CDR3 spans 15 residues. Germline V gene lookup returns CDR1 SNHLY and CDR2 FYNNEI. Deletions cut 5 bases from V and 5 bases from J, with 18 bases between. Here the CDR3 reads CASSIPEGLRETQYF. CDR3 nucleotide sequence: TGTGCCAGCAGTATCCCGGAGGGGCTGCGGGAGACCCAGTACTTC.

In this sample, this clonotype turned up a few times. This CDR3 reads CASSLSQGVRTEAFF. CDR3 bases: TGTGCCAGCAGTTTATCGCAGGGGGTTCGCACTGAAGCTTTCTTT. The chain carries TRBV27 and TRBJ1-1; TRBD1 aligns across 7 bases. CDR3 length: 15 residues. With V trimmed by 0 bases and J by 4 bases, 5 bases remained unmatched. Germline V gene data show CDR1 as MNHEY and CDR2 as SMNVEV (reference sequence).

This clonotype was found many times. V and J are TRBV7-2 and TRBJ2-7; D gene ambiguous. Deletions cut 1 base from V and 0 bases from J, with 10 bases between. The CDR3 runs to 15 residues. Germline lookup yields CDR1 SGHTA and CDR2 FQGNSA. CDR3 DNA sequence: TGTGCCAGCAGCTTAGTAGGGCAGACCTCCTACGAGCAGTACTTC. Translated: CASSLVGQTSYEQYF. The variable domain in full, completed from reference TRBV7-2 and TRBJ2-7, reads GAGVSQSPSNKVTEKGKDVELRCDPISGHTALYWYRQSLGQGLEFLIYFQGNSAPDKSGLPSDRFSAERTGGSVSTLTIQRTQQEDSAVYLCASSLVGQTSYEQYFGPGTRLTVT.